The present entry profiles one T cell receptor beta chain with its context. Profiled with immunoSEQ multiplex PCR; TCRdb holds only in-frame clones, not every one. Found here are fewer than 300,000 clones, approximately 81% of them singletons; the top ten hold roughly 3%. This sample was taken from a study of blood T cell repertoires in COVID-19. Background on the study: Sites in the United States, Italy and Spain provided acute and convalescent COVID-19 samples.

The ends lost 1 base at V and 8 bases at J; junction bases unmatched: 8. The germline V gene encodes CDR1 SGHRS and CDR2 YFSETQ. The length of the CDR3 is 15 residues. J is TRBJ2-1 and V is TRBV5-1; 8 nucleotides align to TRBD2. The clonotype was recovered from a woman between 18 and 30 years old with acute or convalescent COVID-19. The specimen sequenced was peripheral blood. CDR3 coding DNA: TGCGCCAGCAGCTTGCAAGCGGGAGTGGGACATGAGCAGTTCTTC. Translation: CASSLQAGVGHEQFF. Combining the CDR3 with reference TRBV5-1 and TRBJ2-1 gives the whole variable domain KAGVTQTPRYLIKTRGQQVTLSCSPISGHRSVSWYQQTPGQGLQFLFEYFSETQRNKGNFPGRFSGRQFSNSRSEMNVSTLELGDSALYLCASSLQAGVGHEQFFGPGTRLTVL.